The rows below give T cell receptor beta chains drawn from one sample of a study of blood T cell repertoires in COVID-19. Some clones are missing from TCRdb's copy, which holds only in-frame ones; the method was immunoSEQ multiplex PCR. The top ten clones hold about 14% of a sample with 150,000 to 200,000 clones, around 84% of them seen once. Material for sequencing was peripheral blood. The receptors were sampled from a woman aged 70-85 years with COVID-19, enrolled during active disease. Each CDR3 is given with its conserved first and last residue.

v_call: TRBV6-5; j_call: TRBJ1-2; cdr3_aa: CASTQTGFNYGYTF
v_call: TRBV29-1; j_call: TRBJ2-1; cdr3_aa: CSVLSGGYGKEQFF
v_call: TRBV7-3; j_call: TRBJ1-2; cdr3_aa: CASSRGQLNYGYTF
v_call: TRBV28; j_call: TRBJ2-2; cdr3_aa: CASSFQGGSNTGELFF
v_call: TRBV14; j_call: TRBJ1-1; cdr3_aa: CASRKTGGGMAFF
v_call: TRBV5-1; j_call: TRBJ1-3; cdr3_aa: CASSREGPGNTIYF
v_call: TRBV6-5; j_call: TRBJ1-1; cdr3_aa: CASSFIQGTEAFF
v_call: TRBV2; j_call: TRBJ2-2; cdr3_aa: CAIQGVGGPAGELFF
v_call: TRBV7-2; j_call: TRBJ2-1; cdr3_aa: CASSLRNREPYNEQFF
v_call: TRBV6-5; j_call: TRBJ2-2; cdr3_aa: CASSYGAGVGSGELFF
v_call: TRBV7-2; j_call: TRBJ1-5; cdr3_aa: CASSFRAGQPQHF
v_call: TRBV2; j_call: TRBJ1-1; cdr3_aa: CASKIDRVNTEAFF
v_call: TRBV21-1; j_call: TRBJ1-1; cdr3_aa: CASSRDSRNTEAFF
v_call: TRBV14; j_call: TRBJ1-2; cdr3_aa: CASSQVFGGRGYTF
v_call: TRBV30; j_call: TRBJ2-3; cdr3_aa: CAWSQGGRGTDTQYF
v_call: TRBV19; j_call: TRBJ1-1; cdr3_aa: CASAKGVMNTEAFF
v_call: TRBV12-3/TRBV12-4; j_call: TRBJ1-6; cdr3_aa: CASNQRGGSLHF
v_call: TRBV6-5; j_call: TRBJ2-2; cdr3_aa: CASSQGAYTGELFF
v_call: TRBV30; j_call: TRBJ1-5; cdr3_aa: CAWSGTPGNQPQHF
v_call: TRBV6-1; j_call: TRBJ2-7; cdr3_aa: CASSDEDRASYEQYF